This TCR beta chain was sequenced during a study of vaccination and CD4 T cells after COVID-19. Background on the study: Testing by nasal swab PCR showed convalescent patients to be SARS-CoV-2 positive; 8 or 9 were mild and one was severe. Post-vaccine sampling followed dose two by a median approximately 70 days (range 14 to 241).

Trimming left V 2 bases short and J 2 bases short, with 7 bases between. Germline V gene sequence: CDR1 SGHVS, CDR2 FNYEAQ. The CDR3 is 15 residues long. Findings and caveats of the study: The median SARS-CoV-2-reactive clonotype number increased from around 21 to 38, without statistical significance. 304 of 307 vaccine-specific clones from convalescent patients were spike mono-reactive.

Documented time point: late sampling 161 to 241 days after vaccination in three convalescent patients. This clonotype was recorded only once. Antigen: not known. TCRdb analysed the PCR reads with MiXCR anew, one entry per CDR3 protein. The sample yields 25,000 to 30,000 distinct CDR3 sequences, roughly 50% seen once. Here the sequenced sample was CD4+ T cells from blood, taken about 7 months after SARS-CoV-2 vaccination. V usage is TRBV7-6 and J usage is TRBJ2-6, with D perhaps matching TRBD2 (5 bases). This receptor was obtained from a human donor who had recovered from COVID-19. This chain's CDR3 is CASSLIGTGANVLTF. The DNA for the CDR3 is TGTGCCAGCAGCTTAATCGGGACTGGGGCCAACGTCCTGACTTTC.